The text below deals with one T cell receptor (beta chain). This sample was included in a study of blood T cell repertoires in COVID-19. About the research overall: The cDNA or gDNA used as material had been derived from T cells, B-cell-depleted T cells, or PBMCs.

The CDR3 sequence is 14 residues long. From germline, CDR1 is MDHEN and CDR2 SYDVKM. Trimming took 8 bases from V and 8 from J, leaving 18 bases between them. Authors' processing steps: Amplification with reference gene primers provided the estimates of nucleated cell counts. Only in-frame clones appear in the TCRdb table, and some are missing; sequencing was by immunoSEQ multiplex PCR. V, J and clone size reflect that table, while D and trimming were determined from the DNA. The table shows over 80,000 clones, with 75% to 85% occurring only once. The chain has TRBV28 and TRBJ1-4; D is unclear. Sequencing input: peripheral blood. This clonotype was sampled from a woman aged 70-85 years with acute or convalescent COVID-19. The CDR3 sequence: CASLEAGVGEKLFF. The CDR3 region has the DNA TGTGCCAGCCTAGAGGCCGGGGTTGGGGAAAAACTGTTTTTT.